Following are 26 T cell receptor beta chains from one sample sequenced in a study of T-cell memory formation after mild COVID-19. MiXCR, run by TCRdb on the 5' RACE reads, gives a single entry per CDR3 protein. The top ten hold 41% of the sample, which has tens of thousands of distinct CDR3 sequences, roughly 13% seen once. The specimen was PBMCs or a T cell subset sorted from them (not recorded which). Receptors originate from a man between 18 and 35 years old who had mild COVID-19 (a few samples of this study predate the infection). Cell type and time point are not known.

This clonotype has more than one count but fewer than ten. The chain carries TRBV7-9 and TRBJ2-5, with D perhaps being TRBD1 or TRBD2 (5 bases each). This CDR3 comprises 16 residues. The V and J ends lost 5 bases and 2 bases respectively, with 18 bases between them. CDR1 is SEHNR, CDR2 FQNEAQ, per germline (reference sequence). DNA of the CDR3: TGTGCCAGCAGCGTAGGGACGCGGAGGAGGCAAGAGACCCAGTACTTC. It specifies CASSVGTRRRQETQYF.

There are a few counts of this clonotype. The V call is TRBV5-1, the J call TRBJ2-3, with 9 bases lining up with TRBD2. V lost 2 bases, J lost 4 bases, and 11 bases stayed unmatched. CDR3 length: 17 residues. The V gene's germline CDR1 is SGHRS and CDR2 YFSETQ. This CDR3 is CASSLVGTSRIADTQYF. CDR3 DNA sequence: TGCGCCAGCAGCTTAGTCGGGACTAGCAGGATCGCAGATACGCAGTATTTT.

The V and J genes are TRBV5-5 and TRBJ2-5; D gene uncertain. The CDR3 contains 18 residues. Germline V gives CDR1 SGHKS, CDR2 YYEKEE (reference sequence). Deletions cut 0 bases from V and 3 bases from J, with 21 bases between. The DNA for the CDR3 is TGTGCCAGCAGCTTGGCCAAGTGGGTAGGACCCCTGAAAGAGACCCAGTACTTC. Amino acid sequence: CASSLAKWVGPLKETQYF.

The V call is TRBV4-1, the J call TRBJ1-1, with TRBD1 matching 7 bases. CDR3 length equals 17 residues. Germline trimming cut 3 bases from V and 0 bases from J; bases unmatched to any gene: 10. Germline V gene sequence: CDR1 MGHRA, CDR2 YSYEKL. The CDR3 DNA follows: TGCGCCAGCAGCCAGGAACAGGGGCGGGGAATGAACACTGAAGCTTTCTTT. Translation gives CASSQEQGRGMNTEAFF.

The chain joins TRBV6-1 to TRBJ1-6; 10 bases fit TRBD1. CDR1 and CDR2 (germline): MNHNS, SASEGT. J lost 0 bases, V lost 6 bases, and 5 bases had no gene match. CDR3 size: 17 residues. In DNA, the CDR3 is TGTGCCAGCAGGACAGGGGGCTATAGCTCCTATAATTCACCCCTCCACTTT. This sequence encodes CASRTGGYSSYNSPLHF.

The genes are TRBV6-5 and TRBJ2-2; 10 bases line up with TRBD2. V lost 6 bases, J lost 4 bases, and 5 bases stayed unmatched. This CDR3 is built from 15 residues. CDR1 and CDR2 (germline): MNHEY, SVGAGI. DNA for the CDR3: TGTGCCAGCAGACCGGGACTAGCGCTCACCGGGGAGCTGTTTTTT. Its protein product is CASRPGLALTGELFF.

This clonotype turned up a few times. The gene calls are TRBV7-2 and TRBJ1-6, with a tentative D call TRBD1 (5 bases). CDR1 and CDR2 from the germline V gene are SGHTA and FQGNSA. The CDR3 has 14 residues. V gave up 5 bases and J gave up 10 bases, with 15 bases separating them. CDR3 sequence reads: CASSIGQGGSPLHF. In DNA, the CDR3 is TGTGCCAGCAGCATTGGGCAGGGAGGATCACCCCTCCACTTT.

This clonotype was detected many times. V is TRBV20-1 and J is TRBJ1-2; D gene ambiguous. CDR3 length: 15 residues. V shed 7 bases and J shed 9 bases, with 27 bases lying between them. Germline loops: CDR1 DFQATT, CDR2 SNEGSKA (reference sequence). The CDR3, as DNA: TGCAGTGGATTCCCCTACCTGGACGGAATTTATAGCTACACCTTC. Translating gives CSGFPYLDGIYSYTF.

This clonotype was counted only a few times. The CDR3 DNA follows: TGTGCCAGCAGCTCCCTGGAGGGGCCCCGGAATGAGCAGTTCTTC. This gives the protein CASSSLEGPRNEQFF. J is TRBJ2-1 and V is TRBV9; D possibly corresponds to TRBD2 (6 bases). The CDR3 extends over 15 amino acids. V gave up 4 bases and J gave up 7 bases, with 18 bases separating them. Germline lookup yields CDR1 SGDLS and CDR2 YYNGEE. Together with reference TRBV9 and TRBJ2-1, the CDR3 gives the full variable domain: DSGVTQTPKHLITATGQRVTLRCSPRSGDLSVYWYQQSLDQGLQFLIQYYNGEERAKGNILERFSAQQFPDLHSELNLSSLELGDSALYFCASSSLEGPRNEQFFGPGTRLTVL.

The chain carries TRBV19 and TRBJ2-1, with no clear D. There are 11 residues in the CDR3. V was cut by 8 bases and J by 8 bases, with 10 bases left in between. The germline V gene has CDR1 LNHDA and CDR2 SQIVND (reference sequence). The CDR3 protein is CASALGDEQFF. The CDR3 DNA reads as TGTGCCAGTGCCCTCGGAGATGAGCAGTTCTTC.

The gene calls are TRBV5-5 and TRBJ1-5; D might be TRBD1 (6 bases). Germline V gives CDR1 SGHKS, CDR2 YYEKEE (reference sequence). V lost 3 bases and J lost 1, with 11 bases in between. The CDR3 contains 15 residues. CDR3 protein: CASSSLDSSNQPQHF. Here the CDR3 DNA reads TGTGCCAGCAGCTCCCTGGACAGCAGCAATCAGCCCCAGCATTTT.

A few counts support this clonotype. The rearrangement uses TRBV7-2 and TRBJ1-5; D gene unclear. This CDR3 has 13 residues. V lost 1 base and J 7 bases, leaving 8 bases between the germline ends. Per the germline V gene, CDR1 is SGHTA and CDR2 is FQGNSA. The CDR3 region has the DNA TGTGCCAGCAGCTTAGATCGGGGACAGCCCCAGCATTTT. As protein: CASSLDRGQPQHF.

This clonotype was counted only a few times. The CDR3 is CASSLGPVSTEKLFF. The DNA for the CDR3 is TGTGCCAGCAGCTTAGGTCCCGTGAGTACGGAAAAACTGTTTTTT. V usage is TRBV7-9 and J usage is TRBJ1-4; the D is unclear. V shed 1 base and J shed 8 bases, with 14 bases lying between them. The CDR3 spans 15 residues. Germline CDR1 is SEHNR and CDR2 is FQNEAQ (reference sequence). The full variable domain, in which reference TRBV7-9 and TRBJ1-4 provide the parts outside the CDR3, is DTGVSQNPRHKITKRGQNVTFRCDPISEHNRLYWYRQTLGQGPEFLTYFQNEAQLEKSRLLSDRFSAERPKGSFSTLEIQRTEQGDSAMYLCASSLGPVSTEKLFFGSGTQLSVL.

This clonotype was counted a few times. As DNA, the CDR3 is TGTGCCAGCAGGCCCGGAACAGATACGCAGTATTTT. This sequence encodes CASRPGTDTQYF. The J gene is TRBJ2-3, the V gene TRBV28, with D uncertain. Germline V gives CDR1 MDHEN, CDR2 SYDVKM. V dropped 6 bases and J dropped 3 bases, with 7 bases sitting between them. This CDR3 has 12 amino acids.

There are a few counts of this clonotype. The V and J genes are TRBV5-1 and TRBJ1-2; D gene uncertain. Trimming took 3 bases from V and 6 from J, leaving 27 bases between them. Germline assignment: CDR1 SGHRS and CDR2 YFSETQ. CDR3 length equals 18 residues. The CDR3 reads CASSSPATGSWEIDGYTF. The CDR3 bases are TGCGCCAGCAGCTCACCAGCGACGGGGAGTTGGGAGATCGATGGCTACACCTTC.

Here the CDR3 reads CASNLGRQQFF. The CDR3 DNA sequence: TGTGCCAGCAACTTGGGACGTCAGCAGTTCTTC. The genes are TRBV12-3 or TRBV12-4 and TRBJ2-1; either TRBD1 or TRBD2 may supply D (5 bases each). This CDR3 comprises 11 residues. V was cut by 7 bases and J by 11 bases, with 12 bases left in between.

This clonotype was seen more than once but under ten times. The gene calls are TRBV18 and TRBJ1-1; 8 nucleotides match TRBD1. The trim removed 10 bases at V and 4 bases at J, leaving 5 bases unmatched. The CDR3 loop spans 12 amino acids. In germline, CDR1 is KGHSH, CDR2 LQKENI. DNA for the CDR3: TGTGCCACCAGACAGGGGTTCACTGAAGCTTTCTTT. Translating it yields CATRQGFTEAFF.

This clonotype has more than one count but fewer than ten. The chain combines TRBV4-1 with TRBJ2-7; 11 bases fit TRBD2. Germline trimming cut 3 bases from V and 3 bases from J; bases unmatched to any gene: 10. The CDR3 covers 17 residues. Germline V gene lookup returns CDR1 MGHRA and CDR2 YSYEKL. In nucleotides, the CDR3 is TGCGCCAGCAGCCAGGGGAGCCCTAGCGGGGGGATCTACGAGCAGTACTTC. It translates to CASSQGSPSGGIYEQYF.

The sample holds a few counts of this clonotype. The chain has TRBV15 and TRBJ2-3; TRBD2 aligns across 7 bases. Germline V gene lookup returns CDR1 LNHNV and CDR2 YYDKDF (reference sequence). The CDR3 spans 15 residues. Losses at the gene ends were 1 base for V and 6 bases for J; bases not matched to a gene: 7. DNA of the CDR3: TGTGCCACCAGCAGAGCGGGGGAGGGGAGTGATACGCAGTATTTT. As protein: CATSRAGEGSDTQYF.

This clonotype was seen ten or more times. The V gene is TRBV5-1, the J gene TRBJ2-1; a possible D gene is TRBD2 (6 bases). V was clipped by 0 bases and J by 10 bases, with 11 bases between them. The CDR3 is 13 residues long. Germline CDR1 SGHRS, CDR2 YFSETQ. CDR3 DNA sequence: TGCGCCAGCAGCTTGGTCGGGGGAGTCGAGCAGTTCTTC. The encoded protein is CASSLVGGVEQFF.

This clonotype was found a few times. The chain has TRBV7-9 and TRBJ1-1; D is ambiguous. Germline V CDR1 and CDR2: SEHNR, FQNEAQ (reference sequence). The CDR3 contains 15 residues. The V and J ends lost 4 bases and 2 bases respectively, with 14 bases between them. The CDR3 coding sequence is TGTGCCAGCAGCTCCAAATCGGGGTTAAACACTGAAGCTTTCTTT. Protein product: CASSSKSGLNTEAFF. Together with reference TRBV7-9 and TRBJ1-1, the CDR3 gives the full variable domain: DTGVSQNPRHKITKRGQNVTFRCDPISEHNRLYWYRQTLGQGPEFLTYFQNEAQLEKSRLLSDRFSAERPKGSFSTLEIQRTEQGDSAMYLCASSSKSGLNTEAFFGQGTRLTVV.

The chain combines TRBV4-1 with TRBJ2-1; D call uncertain. This CDR3 is built from 11 residues. CDR1 is MGHRA, CDR2 YSYEKL, per germline. V dropped 1 base and J dropped 8 bases, with 3 bases sitting between them. The CDR3 DNA is TGCGCCAGCAGCCAAGTAGATGAGCAGTTCTTC. Amino acid sequence: CASSQVDEQFF.

This clonotype was observed a handful of times. This chain joins TRBV6-6 and TRBJ2-2; D not resolved. Germline V gene data show CDR1 as MNHNY and CDR2 as SVGAGI (reference sequence). This CDR3 contains 13 residues. Between the trimmed V and J ends, which lost 2 bases and 5 bases, there was a span of 6 bases. In DNA form, the CDR3 reads TGTGCCAGCAGTTACGGACCGACCGGGGAGCTGTTTTTT. Amino acid sequence: CASSYGPTGELFF.

The chain links TRBV7-8 to TRBJ2-2; D uncertain. Deletions cut 6 bases from V and 5 bases from J, with 13 bases between. The CDR3 loop spans 14 amino acids. The germline CDR1 and CDR2 sequences are SGHVS and FQNEAQ. CDR3 in amino acids: CASRRRPETGELFF. In DNA form, the CDR3 reads TGTGCCAGCAGACGCAGACCAGAGACCGGGGAGCTGTTTTTT.

This clonotype appeared a few times. V and J are TRBV5-1 and TRBJ1-2; maybe TRBD1 (6 bases). The V gene's germline CDR1 is SGHRS and CDR2 YFSETQ. CDR3 length: 14 residues. V was clipped by 4 bases and J by 7 bases, with 17 bases between them. The CDR3 reads CASSNNDRLGGYTF. The CDR3 DNA reads TGCGCCAGCAGCAATAATGACAGGCTAGGTGGCTACACCTTC.

This clonotype came up many times. V usage is TRBV4-1 and J usage is TRBJ2-7; no reliable D call. Looked up from germline, CDR1 is MGHRA and CDR2 is YSYEKL. With 0 bases removed from V and 3 bases from J, the gap between germline ends came to 3 bases. The CDR3 sequence is 12 residues long. The CDR3 protein is CASSQDLYEQYF. The CDR3 DNA is TGCGCCAGCAGCCAAGATCTCTACGAGCAGTACTTC.